This T cell receptor beta chain was retrieved from a study of T cells expressing NK-cell markers. One entry per CDR3 protein, without DNA, is what TCRdb gives after re-calling the 5' RACE reads. The sample holds around 140,000 distinct CDR3 sequences. CDR3 length: 18 residues. Germline V lookup: CDR1 MGHDK, CDR2 SYGVNS. Sequencing was done on a sample of blood T cells: a sorted CD56 or NKG2C T cell subset, CD4+ or CD8+ T cells, or bulk PBMC T cells (not recorded which). The chain recombines TRBV25-1 with TRBJ2-1; TCRdb's D gene call, TRBD2, goes unchecked for lack of DNA. The clonotype was recovered from a man between 18 and 29 years old in good health. The CDR3 region is CASSEWGTSVGISNEQFF.